This record covers a single TCR beta chain. This clone was picked up one time. What antigen it recognizes has not been identified. Per-base qualities were not stored, and no clone one base away is much larger. Samples from volunteer blood donors who had recovered from COVID-19 were contributed by a second Seattle source. Whole blood was collected in K2EDTA tubes by collaborating institutions according to the institutions' own protocols. For TCRbeta analysis, collaborator samples were shipped as frozen whole blood, as isolated PBMCs, or as DNA extracted from either sample type. This sample was included in a study of blood T cell repertoires in COVID-19 (TCRdb year 2020). Background on the whole study: Collaborator samples came from the United States, Italy and Spain and covered acute and convalescent phases of COVID-19. Deeply sampled blood TCRbeta repertoires from subjects exposed to, actively infected with, or recovered from COVID-19 were included in the dataset. The repertoires were made available in a free public database intended to serve as a resource for research on the immune response to SARS-CoV-2. The sample metadata nearly always contained a de-identified subject ID, COVID-19 status, age in years and sex. The samples were drawn from the first 160 participants of the ongoing ImmuneRACE study and from more than 1,000 subjects provided by 6 global collaborators. The material from the prospective study consisted of cDNA or gDNA derived from T cells, B-cell-depleted T cells, or PBMCs. HLA class I and class II types, where available, came from metadata supplied by the sample provider rather than from assay-based typing. General conclusions and limits of the study: The quantity of clinical and demographic metadata differed by source and by participant and was supplied without curation.

The CDR3 has 18 amino acids, counting the end cysteine and phenylalanine. The DNA shown is the 54-base CDR3, in frame from base 1. In the germline V gene (reference sequence), CDR1 corresponds to LGHDT and CDR2 to YNNKEL. V and J are trimmed by 0 bases and 5 bases, and the gene matches miss 11 bases of the junction. TCRbeta CDR3 regions were amplified from genomic DNA using the immunoSEQ Assay, a bias-controlled multiplex PCR. In the original analysis: The number of nucleated cells in each sample was estimated by amplification of reference gene primers within the assay. Sequence reads were collapsed and filtered to measure the absolute abundance of every unique TCRbeta CDR3 rearrangement. For each sample, productive Simpson clonality was calculated by taking the square root of Simpson's diversity index across productive rearrangements. Sourced from immuneACCESS, this table was stored by TCRdb with only in-frame sequences that have V and J called. A share of the clones is absent; for the studies checked, an unresolved V gene accounts for under half, and the remainder has no known explanation. D and trimming come from the DNA, and the V and J calls and clone size come from that table. Counted in this sample were approximately 150,000 clones; about four fifths of them appeared once. The leading ten clones occupy under 15% of the sample.

Material for sequencing was peripheral blood. This receptor was identified in a man aged 65 to 85 who had recovered from COVID-19. The sequence links TRBV3-1 (or the pseudogene TRBV3-2) to TRBJ2-2; 8 central nucleotides agree with TRBD2. The DNA sequence is TGTGCCAGCAGCCAAGAACAACTAGCGGTGAGAGGGACCGGGGAGCTGTTTTTT. Translated, it gives CASSQEQLAVRGTGELFF.